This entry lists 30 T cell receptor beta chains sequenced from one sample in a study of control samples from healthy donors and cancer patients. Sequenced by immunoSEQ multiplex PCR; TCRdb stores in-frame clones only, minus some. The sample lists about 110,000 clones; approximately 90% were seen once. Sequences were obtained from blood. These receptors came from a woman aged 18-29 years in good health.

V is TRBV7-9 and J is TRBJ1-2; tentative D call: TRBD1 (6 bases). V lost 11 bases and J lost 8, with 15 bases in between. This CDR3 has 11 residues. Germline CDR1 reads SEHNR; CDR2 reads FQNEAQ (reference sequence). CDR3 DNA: TGTGCCGTACTCGTGGGGGGCGGCTACACCTTC. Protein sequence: CAVLVGGGYTF.

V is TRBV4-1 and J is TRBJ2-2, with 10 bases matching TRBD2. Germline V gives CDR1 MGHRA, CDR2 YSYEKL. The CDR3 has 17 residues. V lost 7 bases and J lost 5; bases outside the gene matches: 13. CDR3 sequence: CASMRVLAGDSTGELFF. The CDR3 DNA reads TGCGCCAGCATGAGGGTTCTAGCGGGAGATTCTACCGGGGAGCTGTTTTTT.

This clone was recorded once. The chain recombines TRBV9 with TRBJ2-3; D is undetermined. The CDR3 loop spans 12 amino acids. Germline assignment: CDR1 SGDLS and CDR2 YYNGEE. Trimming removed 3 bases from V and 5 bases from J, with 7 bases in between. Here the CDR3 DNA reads TGTGCCAGCAGCGGCGATAGAGATACGCAGTATTTT. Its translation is CASSGDRDTQYF.

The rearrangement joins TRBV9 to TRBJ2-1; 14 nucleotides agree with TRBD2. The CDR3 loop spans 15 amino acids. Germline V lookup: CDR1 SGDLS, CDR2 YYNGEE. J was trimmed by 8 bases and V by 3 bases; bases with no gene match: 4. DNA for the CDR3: TGTGCCAGCAGCGACGGGACTAGCGGGAGCGATGAGCAGTTCTTC. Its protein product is CASSDGTSGSDEQFF. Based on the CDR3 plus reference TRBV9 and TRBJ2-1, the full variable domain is DSGVTQTPKHLITATGQRVTLRCSPRSGDLSVYWYQQSLDQGLQFLIQYYNGEERAKGNILERFSAQQFPDLHSELNLSSLELGDSALYFCASSDGTSGSDEQFFGPGTRLTVL.

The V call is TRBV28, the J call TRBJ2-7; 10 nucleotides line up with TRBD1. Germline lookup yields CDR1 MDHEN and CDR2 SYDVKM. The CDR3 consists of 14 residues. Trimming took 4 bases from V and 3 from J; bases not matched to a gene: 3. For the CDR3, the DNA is TGTGCCAGCAGTTACTGGGACAGGGGCTACGAGCAGTACTTC. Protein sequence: CASSYWDRGYEQYF.

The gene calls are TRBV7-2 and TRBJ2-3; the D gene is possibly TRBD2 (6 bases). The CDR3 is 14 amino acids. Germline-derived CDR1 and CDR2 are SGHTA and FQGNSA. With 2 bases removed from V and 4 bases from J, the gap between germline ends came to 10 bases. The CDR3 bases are TGTGCCAGCAGCTTATCCGGGGGAGCAGATACGCAGTATTTT. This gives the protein CASSLSGGADTQYF. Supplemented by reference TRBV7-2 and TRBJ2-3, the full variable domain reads GAGVSQSPSNKVTEKGKDVELRCDPISGHTALYWYRQSLGQGLEFLIYFQGNSAPDKSGLPSDRFSAERTGGSVSTLTIQRTQQEDSAVYLCASSLSGGADTQYFGPGTRLTVL.

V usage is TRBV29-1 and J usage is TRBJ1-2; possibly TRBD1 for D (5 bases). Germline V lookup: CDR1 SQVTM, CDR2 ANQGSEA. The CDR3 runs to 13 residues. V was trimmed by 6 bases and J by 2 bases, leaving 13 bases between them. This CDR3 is CSVTGLANYGYTF. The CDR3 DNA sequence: TGCAGCGTCACAGGTTTGGCGAACTATGGCTACACCTTC.

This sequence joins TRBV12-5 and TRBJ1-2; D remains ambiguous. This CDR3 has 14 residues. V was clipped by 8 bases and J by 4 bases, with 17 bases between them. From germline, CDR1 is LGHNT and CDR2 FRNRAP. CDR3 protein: CASSGPGSIYGYTF. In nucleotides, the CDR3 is TGTGCTAGTTCTGGGCCGGGGTCCATCTATGGCTACACCTTC.

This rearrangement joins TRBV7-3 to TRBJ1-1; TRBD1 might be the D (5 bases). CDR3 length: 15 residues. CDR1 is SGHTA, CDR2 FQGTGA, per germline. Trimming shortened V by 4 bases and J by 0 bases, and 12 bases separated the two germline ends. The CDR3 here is CASSSGSGLNTEAFF. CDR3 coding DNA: TGTGCCAGCAGCTCAGGGTCCGGCTTGAACACTGAAGCTTTCTTT. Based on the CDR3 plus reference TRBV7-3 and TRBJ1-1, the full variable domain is GAGVSQTPSNKVTEKGKYVELRCDPISGHTALYWYRQSLGQGPEFLIYFQGTGAADDSGLPNDRFFAVRPEGSVSTLKIQRTERGDSAVYLCASSSGSGLNTEAFFGQGTRLTVV.

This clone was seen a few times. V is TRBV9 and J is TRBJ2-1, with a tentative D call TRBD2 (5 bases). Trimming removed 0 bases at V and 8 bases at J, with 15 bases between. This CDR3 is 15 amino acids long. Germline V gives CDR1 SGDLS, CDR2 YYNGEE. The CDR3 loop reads CASSVGGSELDEQFF. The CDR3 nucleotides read TGTGCCAGCAGCGTAGGTGGGAGTGAATTAGATGAGCAGTTCTTC.

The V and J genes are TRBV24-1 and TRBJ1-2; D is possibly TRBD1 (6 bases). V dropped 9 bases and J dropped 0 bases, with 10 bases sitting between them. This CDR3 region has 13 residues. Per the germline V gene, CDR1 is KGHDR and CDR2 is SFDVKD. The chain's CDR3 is CATRGATNYGYTF. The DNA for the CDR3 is TGTGCCACCCGGGGGGCCACTAACTATGGCTACACCTTC.

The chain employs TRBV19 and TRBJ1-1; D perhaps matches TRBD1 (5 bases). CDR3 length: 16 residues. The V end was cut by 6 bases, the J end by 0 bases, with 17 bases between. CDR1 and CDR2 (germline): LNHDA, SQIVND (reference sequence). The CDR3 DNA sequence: TGTGCCAGTAGCCCCTCGGGGGTGACTCTGAACACTGAAGCTTTCTTT. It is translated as CASSPSGVTLNTEAFF.

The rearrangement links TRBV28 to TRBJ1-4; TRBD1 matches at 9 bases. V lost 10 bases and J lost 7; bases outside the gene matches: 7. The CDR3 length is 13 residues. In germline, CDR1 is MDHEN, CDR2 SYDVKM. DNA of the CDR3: TGTGCCACCAATAACAGGGGGCCTGAAAAACTGTTTTTT. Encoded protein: CATNNRGPEKLFF. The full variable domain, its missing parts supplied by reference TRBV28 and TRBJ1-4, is DVKVTQSSRYLVKRTGEKVFLECVQDMDHENMFWYRQDPGLGLRLIYFSYDVKMKEKGDIPEGYSVSREKKERFSLILESASTNQTSMYLCATNNRGPEKLFFGSGTQLSVL.

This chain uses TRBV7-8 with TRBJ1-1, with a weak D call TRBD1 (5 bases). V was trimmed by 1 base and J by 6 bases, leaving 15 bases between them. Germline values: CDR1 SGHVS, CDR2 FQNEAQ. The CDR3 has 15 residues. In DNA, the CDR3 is TGTGCCAGCAGCTTAGGCTGGGGGGATTCGGCTGAAGCTTTCTTT. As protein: CASSLGWGDSAEAFF.

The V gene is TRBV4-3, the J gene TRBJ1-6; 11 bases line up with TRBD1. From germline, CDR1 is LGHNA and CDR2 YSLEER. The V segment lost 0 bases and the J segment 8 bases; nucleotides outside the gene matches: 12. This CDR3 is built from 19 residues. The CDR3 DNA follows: TGCGCCAGCAGCCAAGAACGGGACAGGGGGGATCAAGTTCATTCACCCCTCCACTTT. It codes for CASSQERDRGDQVHSPLHF.

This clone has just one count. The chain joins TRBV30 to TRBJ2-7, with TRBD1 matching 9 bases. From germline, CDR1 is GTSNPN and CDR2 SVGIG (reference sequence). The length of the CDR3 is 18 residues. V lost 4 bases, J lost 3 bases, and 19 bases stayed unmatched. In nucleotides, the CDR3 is TGTGCCTGGATCCCCTCCCCTTCAACCGGGACAGGGTTCTACGAGCAGTACTTC. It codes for CAWIPSPSTGTGFYEQYF.

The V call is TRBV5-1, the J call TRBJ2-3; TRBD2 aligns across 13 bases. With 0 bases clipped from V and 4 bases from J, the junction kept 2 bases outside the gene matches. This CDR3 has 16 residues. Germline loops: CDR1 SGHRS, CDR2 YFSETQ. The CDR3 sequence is CASSLGLAGGSDTQYF. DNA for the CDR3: TGCGCCAGCAGCTTGGGACTAGCGGGGGGTTCAGATACGCAGTATTTT.

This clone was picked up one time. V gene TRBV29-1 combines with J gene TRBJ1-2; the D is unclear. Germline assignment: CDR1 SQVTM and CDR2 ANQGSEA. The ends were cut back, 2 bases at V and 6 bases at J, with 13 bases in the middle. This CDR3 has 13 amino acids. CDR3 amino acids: CSVELANIDGYTF. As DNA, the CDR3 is TGCAGCGTTGAATTGGCTAATATCGATGGCTACACCTTC.

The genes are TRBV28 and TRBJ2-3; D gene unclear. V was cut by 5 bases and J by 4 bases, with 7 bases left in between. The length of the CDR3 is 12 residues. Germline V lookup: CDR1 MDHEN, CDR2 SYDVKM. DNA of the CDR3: TGTGCCAGCAGTCCACAAGCAGATACGCAGTATTTT. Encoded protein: CASSPQADTQYF.

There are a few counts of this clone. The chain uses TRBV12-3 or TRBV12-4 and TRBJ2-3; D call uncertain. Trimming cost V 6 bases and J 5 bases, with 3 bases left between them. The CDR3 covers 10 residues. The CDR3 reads CASSGDTQYF. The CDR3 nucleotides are TGTGCCAGCAGCGGAGATACGCAGTATTTT.

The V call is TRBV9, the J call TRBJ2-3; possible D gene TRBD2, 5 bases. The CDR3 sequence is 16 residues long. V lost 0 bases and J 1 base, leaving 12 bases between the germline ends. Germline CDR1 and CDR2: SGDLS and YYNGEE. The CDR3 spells CASSVGPSWRTDTQYF. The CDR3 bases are TGTGCCAGCAGCGTAGGTCCTAGCTGGCGCACAGATACGCAGTATTTT.

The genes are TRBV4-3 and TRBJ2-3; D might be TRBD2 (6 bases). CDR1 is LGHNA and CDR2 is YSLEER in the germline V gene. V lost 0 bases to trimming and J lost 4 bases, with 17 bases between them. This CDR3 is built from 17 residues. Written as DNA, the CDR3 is TGCGCCAGCAGCCAAGATCTTACAGGCGGGGCCGCAGATACGCAGTATTTT. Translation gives CASSQDLTGGAADTQYF.

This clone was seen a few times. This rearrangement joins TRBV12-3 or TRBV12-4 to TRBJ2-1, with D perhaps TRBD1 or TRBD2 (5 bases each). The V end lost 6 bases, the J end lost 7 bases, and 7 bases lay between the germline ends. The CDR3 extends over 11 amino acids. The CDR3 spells CASRGENEQFF. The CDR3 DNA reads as TGTGCCAGCAGAGGGGAGAATGAGCAGTTCTTC.

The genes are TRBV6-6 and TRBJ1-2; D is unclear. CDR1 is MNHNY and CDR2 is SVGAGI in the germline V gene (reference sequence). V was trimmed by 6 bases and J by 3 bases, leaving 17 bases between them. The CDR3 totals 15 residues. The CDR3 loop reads CASSPREGIHYGYTF. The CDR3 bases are TGTGCCAGCAGCCCCCGAGAAGGTATCCACTATGGCTACACCTTC.

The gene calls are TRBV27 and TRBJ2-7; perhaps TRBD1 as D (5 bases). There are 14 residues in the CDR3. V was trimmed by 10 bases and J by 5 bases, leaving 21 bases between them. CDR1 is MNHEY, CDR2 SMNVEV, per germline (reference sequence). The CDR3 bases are TGTGCCACCGCCAGGGTTCTGGGTAGTGACGAGCAGTACTTC. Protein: CATARVLGSDEQYF.

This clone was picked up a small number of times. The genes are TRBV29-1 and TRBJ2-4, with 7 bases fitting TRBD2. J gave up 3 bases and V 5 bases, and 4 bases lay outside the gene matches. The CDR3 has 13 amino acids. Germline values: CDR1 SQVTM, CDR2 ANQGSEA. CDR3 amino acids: CSVREGVKNIQYF. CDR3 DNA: TGCAGCGTTAGGGAGGGCGTCAAAAACATTCAGTACTTC.

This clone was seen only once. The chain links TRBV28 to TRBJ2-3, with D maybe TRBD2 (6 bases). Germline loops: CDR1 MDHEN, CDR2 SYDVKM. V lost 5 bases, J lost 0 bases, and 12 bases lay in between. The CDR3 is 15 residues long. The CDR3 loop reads CASSPRRASTDTQYF. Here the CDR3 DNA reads TGTGCCAGCAGTCCCCGGAGGGCTAGCACAGATACGCAGTATTTT.

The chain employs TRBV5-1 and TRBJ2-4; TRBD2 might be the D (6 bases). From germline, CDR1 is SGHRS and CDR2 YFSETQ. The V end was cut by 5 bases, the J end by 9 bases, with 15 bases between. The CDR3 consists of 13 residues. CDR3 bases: TGCGCCAGCAGTAAGGGACTCCAAGGCATTCAGTACTTC. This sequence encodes CASSKGLQGIQYF.

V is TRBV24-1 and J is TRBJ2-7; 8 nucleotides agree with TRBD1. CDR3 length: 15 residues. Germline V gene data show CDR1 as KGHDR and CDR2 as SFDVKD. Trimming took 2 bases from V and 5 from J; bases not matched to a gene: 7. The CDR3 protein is CATSDSQGAIDEQYF. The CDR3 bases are TGTGCCACCAGTGATTCTCAGGGGGCTATCGACGAGCAGTACTTC.

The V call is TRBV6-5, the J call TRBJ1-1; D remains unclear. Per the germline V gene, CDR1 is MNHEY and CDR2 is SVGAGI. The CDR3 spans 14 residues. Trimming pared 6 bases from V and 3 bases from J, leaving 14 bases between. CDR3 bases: TGTGCCAGCAGGTGGACCATTCGGGACACTGAAGCTTTCTTT. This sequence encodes CASRWTIRDTEAFF.